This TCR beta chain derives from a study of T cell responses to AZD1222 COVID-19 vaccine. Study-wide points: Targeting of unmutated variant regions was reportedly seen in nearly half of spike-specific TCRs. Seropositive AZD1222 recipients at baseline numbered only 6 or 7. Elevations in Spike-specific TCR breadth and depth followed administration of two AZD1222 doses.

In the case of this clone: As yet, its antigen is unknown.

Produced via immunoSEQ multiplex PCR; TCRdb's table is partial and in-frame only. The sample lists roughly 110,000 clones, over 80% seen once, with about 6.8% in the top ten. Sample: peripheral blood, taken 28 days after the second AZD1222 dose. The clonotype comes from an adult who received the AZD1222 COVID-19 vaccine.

Written as DNA, the CDR3 is TGTGCCAGCAGCCAGGACTACCAGCGTTCCTCCTACAATGAGCAGTTCTTC. This encodes CASSQDYQRSSYNEQFF. This chain joins TRBV3-1 (or the pseudogene TRBV3-2) and TRBJ2-1, with D maybe TRBD2 (6 bases). Germline values: CDR1 LGHDT, CDR2 YNNKEL (reference sequence). Between the trimmed V and J ends, which lost 3 bases and 0 bases, there was a span of 15 bases. This CDR3 spans 17 amino acids.